A single sample gave rise to the 31 T cell receptor beta chains below, sequenced in a study of T cells after yellow fever vaccination. TCRdb re-called the 5' RACE reads with MiXCR, one entry per CDR3 protein. Of around 400,000 distinct CDR3 sequences in the sample, roughly 11% are singletons; the top ten hold more than 15%. Sample: PBMCs, taken on the day of the first yellow fever vaccination. The receptor source for this set is a man between 18 and 29 years old who received the YFV17D yellow fever vaccine.

This clonotype was recorded a few times. The chain is built from TRBV7-2 and TRBJ1-2, with 8 nucleotides matching TRBD1. CDR3 length: 14 residues. J lost 4 bases, V lost 3 bases, and 4 bases had no gene match. CDR1 and CDR2 (germline): SGHTA, FQGNSA. CDR3 amino acids: CASSFGRGLYGYTF. The DNA of the CDR3 is TGTGCCAGCAGCTTCGGCAGGGGGCTCTATGGCTACACCTTC.

The chain combines TRBV12-3 or TRBV12-4 with TRBJ1-4, with 7 bases fitting TRBD1. Trimming at V came to 2 bases and at J to 7 bases, leaving 4 bases not matched to a gene. The length of the CDR3 is 14 residues. The CDR3 region is CASSLRQGGEKLFF. The CDR3 nucleotides are TGTGCCAGCAGTTTACGGCAGGGGGGTGAAAAACTGTTTTTT.

CDR3 coding DNA: TGTGCCAGCAGCACCGAGACAGGGGTAGATACGCAGTATTTT. Its protein is CASSTETGVDTQYF. The gene calls are TRBV7-3 and TRBJ2-3, with 8 bases identical to TRBD1. Germline CDR1 reads SGHTA; CDR2 reads FQGTGA. V was pared by 5 bases and J by 5 bases, with 6 bases of the junction left unmatched. The CDR3 has 14 amino acids.

The chain carries TRBV20-1 and TRBJ2-5, with 7 bases identical to TRBD1. The CDR3 length is 12 residues. The germline CDR1 and CDR2 sequences are DFQATT and SNEGSKA (reference sequence). V dropped 5 bases and J dropped 1; count of bases not matched to a gene: 1. DNA of the CDR3: TGCAGTGCTCACAGGGGCCAAGAGACCCAGTACTTC. Translated, it gives CSAHRGQETQYF.

This clonotype has ten or more counts. A read error may produce the germline difference seen at one junction end. The chain employs TRBV18 and TRBJ1-4; TRBD1 matches at 8 bases. This CDR3 comprises 16 residues. Germline V gives CDR1 KGHSH, CDR2 LQKENI. This CDR3 is CASSPARDRFNGKLFF. The DNA of the CDR3 is TGTGCCAGCTCGCCAGCCCGGGACAGGTTTAATGGAAAACTGTTTTTT.

This clonotype was detected a few times. The rearrangement joins TRBV7-2 to TRBJ2-1; TRBD2 matches at 8 bases. The CDR3 sequence is 17 residues long. The J segment lost 9 bases and the V segment lost 2 bases, leaving 15 bases of the junction unmatched. Germline V gene lookup returns CDR1 SGHTA and CDR2 FQGNSA. Here the CDR3 reads CASSLFLSGGRLGEQFF. CDR3 DNA sequence: TGTGCCAGCAGCTTATTTTTGTCGGGGGGGCGTTTGGGTGAGCAGTTCTTC.

The genes are TRBV4-3 and TRBJ2-1; tentative D call: TRBD1 (6 bases). Germline-derived CDR1 and CDR2 are LGHNA and YSLEER. Between the trimmed V and J ends, which lost 1 base and 6 bases, there was a span of 10 bases. The CDR3 spans 14 residues. This CDR3 reads CASSQAAGANEQFF. The CDR3 bases are TGCGCCAGCAGCCAAGCCGCAGGGGCCAATGAGCAGTTCTTC.

The CDR3, as DNA: TGTGCCAGTAGACAACAGGGGAACTCTTACGAGCAGTACTTC. The encoded protein is CASRQQGNSYEQYF. The chain recombines TRBV19 with TRBJ2-7, with 7 bases that match TRBD1. Unmatched junction bases numbered 9, after V lost 6 bases and J lost 4 bases. Germline assignment: CDR1 LNHDA and CDR2 SQIVND (reference sequence). The CDR3 contains 14 residues. The full variable domain, rest sourced from reference TRBV19 and TRBJ2-7, is DGGITQSPKYLFRKEGQNVTLSCEQNLNHDAMYWYRQDPGQGLRLIYYSQIVNDFQKGDIAEGYSVSREKKESFPLTVTSAQKNPTAFYLCASRQQGNSYEQYFGPGTRLTVT.

The sample holds a few counts of this clonotype. The CDR3 sequence is CASSQNEQFF. The CDR3, as DNA: TGTGCCAGCAGTCAAAATGAGCAGTTCTTC. This chain uses TRBV25-1 with TRBJ2-1; D is ambiguous. Germline assignment: CDR1 MGHDK and CDR2 SYGVNS. The length of the CDR3 is 10 residues. Trimming cost V 5 bases and J 7 bases, with 3 bases left between them.

As DNA, the CDR3 is TGTGCCATCAGTGACTCCGGGACAGGCAATGAGCAGTTCTTC. It specifies CAISDSGTGNEQFF. The chain has TRBV10-3 and TRBJ2-1, with 8 bases that match TRBD1. Germline CDR1 ENHRY, CDR2 SYGVKD. The CDR3 spans 14 residues. With 3 bases clipped from V and 6 bases from J, the junction kept 4 bases outside the gene matches.

This clonotype was counted between two and nine times. The chain is built from TRBV11-2 and TRBJ2-1; 7 bases agree with TRBD1. CDR1 is SGHAT, CDR2 FQNNGV, per germline. Trimming took 2 bases from V and 3 from J; bases not matched to a gene: 4. This CDR3 has 15 amino acids. The CDR3 DNA follows: TGTGCCAGCAGCTTACAGGGGGTTGTCTACAATGAGCAGTTCTTC. Translating it yields CASSLQGVVYNEQFF.

The chain has TRBV20-1 and TRBJ1-5, with a possible D match to TRBD1 (6 bases). The CDR3 length is 15 residues. CDR1 is DFQATT and CDR2 is SNEGSKA in the germline V gene (reference sequence). The V end was cut by 0 bases, the J end by 3 bases, with 12 bases between. The CDR3 sequence: CSAREIQGNNQPQHF. CDR3 coding DNA: TGCAGTGCTAGAGAAATTCAGGGGAACAATCAGCCCCAGCATTTT.

This clonotype was seen a few times. J is TRBJ1-1 and V is TRBV12-3 or TRBV12-4; TRBD1 matches at 8 bases. This CDR3 region has 16 residues. Trimming cost V 7 bases and J 4 bases; bases outside gene matches: 14. This CDR3 is CASTSDLIRGRTEAFF. The CDR3 region has the DNA TGTGCCAGCACTTCTGACCTGATCAGGGGGCGCACTGAAGCTTTCTTT.

This clonotype was observed a few times. The genes are TRBV5-1 and TRBJ1-4, with D unresolved. The V gene lost 4 bases and the J gene lost 4 bases, with 14 bases spanning the gap. The CDR3 runs to 15 residues. Germline CDR1 is SGHRS and CDR2 is YFSETQ. In DNA form, the CDR3 reads TGCGCCAGCAGCCCGGGTTTAGGCTTTAATGAAAAACTGTTTTTT. Its protein product is CASSPGLGFNEKLFF.

The rearrangement links TRBV6-1 to TRBJ2-5; either TRBD1 or TRBD2 may supply D (5 bases each). Trimming cost V 6 bases and J 7 bases, with 21 bases left between them. CDR3 length: 15 residues. Germline values: CDR1 MNHNS, CDR2 SASEGT. The DNA of the CDR3 is TGTGCCAGCAGCGCTGGGACGGGTGGGAGTGGGACCCAGTACTTC. This sequence encodes CASSAGTGGSGTQYF.

The J gene is TRBJ2-3, the V gene TRBV4-1; tentative D call: TRBD2 (5 bases). The germline gives CDR1 MGHRA, CDR2 YSYEKL. CDR3 length: 18 residues. V lost 1 base and J 0 bases, leaving 17 bases between the germline ends. CDR3 coding DNA: TGCGCCAGCAGCCAAGTTATCAATCTGAGGACTAGCACAGATACGCAGTATTTT. Its protein is CASSQVINLRTSTDTQYF.

The CDR3 nucleotides are TGTGCCAGCAGCTTAGGTTGGACTAGCGGGGGGGCCCACAATGAGCAGTTCTTC. Its protein is CASSLGWTSGGAHNEQFF. The chain carries TRBV7-6 and TRBJ2-1; 15 nucleotides match TRBD2. This CDR3 spans 18 amino acids. J was trimmed by 5 bases and V by 1 base; bases with no gene match: 6. Per the germline V gene, CDR1 is SGHVS and CDR2 is FNYEAQ.

This clonotype was counted only a few times. The chain combines TRBV4-2 with TRBJ1-4; no clear D. Germline V gene sequence: CDR1 LGHNA, CDR2 YNFKEQ. Trimming shortened V by 4 bases and J by 7 bases, and 16 bases separated the two germline ends. The CDR3 loop spans 15 amino acids. CDR3 sequence reads: CASSLDGQGLEKLFF. As DNA, the CDR3 is TGTGCCAGCAGCCTAGACGGGCAAGGACTTGAAAAACTGTTTTTT.

This clonotype showed up just a few times. The chain links TRBV6-4 to TRBJ2-1; D may be TRBD2 (7 bases). The V end lost 6 bases, the J end lost 4 bases, and 16 bases lay between the germline ends. The CDR3 spans 15 residues. Germline V gene lookup returns CDR1 MRHNA and CDR2 SNTAGT. CDR3 region: CASSPQGGGYNEQFF. Written as DNA, the CDR3 is TGTGCCAGCAGCCCACAAGGGGGGGGATACAATGAGCAGTTCTTC.

The V call is TRBV7-9, the J call TRBJ1-1; D unresolved. There are 13 residues in the CDR3. V lost 1 base and J lost 1, with 4 bases in between. The germline V gene has CDR1 SEHNR and CDR2 FQNEAQ (reference sequence). The CDR3 loop reads CASSLVANTEAFF. The CDR3 nucleotides are TGTGCCAGCAGCTTAGTGGCGAACACTGAAGCTTTCTTT.

This clonotype appeared a few times. The genes are TRBV18 and TRBJ1-2; D gene unclear. This CDR3 has 14 amino acids. Germline V gene lookup returns CDR1 KGHSH and CDR2 LQKENI. Trimming removed 2 bases from V and 2 bases from J, with 9 bases in between. The CDR3, as DNA: TGTGCCAGCTCACCAGATCACGGGAACTATGGCTACACCTTC. Translation gives CASSPDHGNYGYTF.

About this clonotype itself: A much larger clone lies one base from this, so it may be a read error. The V call is TRBV20-1, the J call TRBJ1-2, with 8 bases lining up with TRBD1. The germline V gene encodes CDR1 DFQATT and CDR2 SNEGSKA (reference sequence). There are 16 residues in the CDR3. The CDR3 sequence is CCAPRLGSGGDYGYTF. Here the CDR3 DNA reads TGCTGTGCTCCTCGACTCGGGTCAGGGGGCGACTATGGCTACACCTTC.

This clonotype was detected only a few times. The rearrangement links TRBV10-3 to TRBJ1-5; TRBD1 aligns across 8 bases. J was trimmed by 6 bases and V by 6 bases; bases with no gene match: 4. Germline assignment: CDR1 ENHRY and CDR2 SYGVKD. The CDR3 extends over 13 amino acids. Written as DNA, the CDR3 is TGTGCCATCAGGCAGGGGGCTGGTCAGCCCCAGCATTTT. Its translation is CAIRQGAGQPQHF.

CDR3 amino acids: CASSPPGQVGQYF. The CDR3 DNA follows: TGTGCCAGCTCACCACCGGGACAGGTGGGGCAGTACTTC. The chain recombines TRBV18 with TRBJ2-7; 8 nucleotides match TRBD1. Germline CDR1 reads KGHSH; CDR2 reads LQKENI. There are 13 residues in the CDR3. The V gene end was trimmed by 0 bases and the J gene end by 9 bases; junction bases not matched to a gene: 4.

The DNA for the CDR3 is TGTGCCAGCAGCCCTTGGGTGGCCAATGAGCAGTTCTTC. This translates into CASSPWVANEQFF. V gene TRBV9 combines with J gene TRBJ2-1, with D unclear. CDR1 is SGDLS, CDR2 YYNGEE, per germline. With 4 bases removed from V and 6 bases from J, the gap between germline ends came to 11 bases. This CDR3 is built from 13 residues.

The V gene is TRBV6-2 or TRBV6-3, the J gene TRBJ1-2; D perhaps matches TRBD1 (5 bases). CDR3 length: 14 amino acids. The germline gives CDR1 MNHEY, CDR2 SVGEGT. Trimming took off 5 bases at V and 6 bases at J, with 16 bases between the two ends. CDR3 loop: CASSARQGSDGYTF. CDR3 sequence (DNA): TGTGCCAGCAGTGCCCGGCAGGGTTCGGATGGCTACACCTTC.

This clonotype was detected a few times. The J gene is TRBJ2-5, the V gene TRBV5-1; 9 bases map to TRBD2. The V segment lost 9 bases and the J segment 5 bases; nucleotides outside the gene matches: 11. Germline CDR1 SGHRS, CDR2 YFSETQ. The CDR3 has 14 residues. Here the CDR3 reads CATCGGAVGETQYF. The CDR3 nucleotides read TGCGCCACCTGCGGGGGGGCTGTAGGTGAGACCCAGTACTTC.

The CDR3 is CASSHDRLDSTDTQYF. The CDR3 coding sequence is TGTGCCAGCAGCCATGACAGACTTGATAGCACAGATACGCAGTATTTT. V usage is TRBV7-2 and J usage is TRBJ2-3, with D perhaps matching TRBD1 (5 bases). Germline CDR1 and CDR2: SGHTA and FQGNSA. V was clipped by 5 bases and J by 0 bases, with 15 bases between them. This CDR3 contains 16 residues.

This clonotype was recorded a few times. The chain's CDR3 is CSGDRGQNEQFF. The CDR3 bases are TGCAGCGGGGACAGGGGGCAAAATGAGCAGTTCTTC. J is TRBJ2-1 and V is TRBV29-1; 12 bases align to TRBD1. There are 12 residues in the CDR3. CDR1 SQVTM and CDR2 ANQGSEA come from the germline V gene. Unmatched junction bases numbered 2, after V lost 7 bases and J lost 7 bases.

This clonotype was counted a few times. The chain employs TRBV24-1 and TRBJ2-5; D remains unclear. Germline V lookup: CDR1 KGHDR, CDR2 SFDVKD. V lost 3 bases and J lost 3, with 4 bases in between. There are 12 residues in the CDR3. The CDR3 DNA is TGTGCCACCAGTGATGAGGAAGAGACCCAGTACTTC. This codes for CATSDEEETQYF.

This clonotype has a handful of counts. This chain joins TRBV10-3 and TRBJ1-2, with D possibly TRBD1 on 5 matching bases. Looked up from germline, CDR1 is ENHRY and CDR2 is SYGVKD. This CDR3 region has 16 residues. The V and J ends lost 3 bases and 0 bases respectively, with 14 bases between them. CDR3 sequence (DNA): TGTGCCATCAGTGATTCAGGGAGACCAGCTAACTATGGCTACACCTTC. Protein product: CAISDSGRPANYGYTF.